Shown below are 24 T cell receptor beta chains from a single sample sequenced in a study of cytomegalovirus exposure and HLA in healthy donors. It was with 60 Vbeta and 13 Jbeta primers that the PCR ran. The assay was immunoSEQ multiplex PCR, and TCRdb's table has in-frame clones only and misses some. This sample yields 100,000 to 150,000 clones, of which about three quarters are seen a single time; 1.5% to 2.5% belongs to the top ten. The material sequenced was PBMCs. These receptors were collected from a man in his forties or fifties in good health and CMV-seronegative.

The CDR3 DNA sequence: TGTGCCAGCAGTTTTTCTTCAGGGGCAAATTCACCCCTCCACTTT. Amino acid sequence: CASSFSSGANSPLHF. The chain employs TRBV28 and TRBJ1-6; possible D gene TRBD1, 6 bases. Looked up from germline, CDR1 is MDHEN and CDR2 is SYDVKM. This CDR3 comprises 15 residues. Trimming removed 3 bases from V and 7 bases from J, with 13 bases in between.

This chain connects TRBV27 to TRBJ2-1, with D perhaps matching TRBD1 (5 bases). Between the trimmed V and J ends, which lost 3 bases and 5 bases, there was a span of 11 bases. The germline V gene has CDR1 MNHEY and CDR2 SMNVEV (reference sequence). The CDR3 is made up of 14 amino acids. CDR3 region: CASSLAWGDNEQFF. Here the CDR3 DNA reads TGTGCCAGCAGTTTGGCTTGGGGCGACAATGAGCAGTTCTTC.

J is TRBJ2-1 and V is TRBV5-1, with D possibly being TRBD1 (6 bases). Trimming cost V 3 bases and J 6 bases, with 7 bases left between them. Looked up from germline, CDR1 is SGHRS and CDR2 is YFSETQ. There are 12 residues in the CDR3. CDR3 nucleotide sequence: TGCGCCAGCAGCTCGGACAGCAATGAGCAGTTCTTC. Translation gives CASSSDSNEQFF.

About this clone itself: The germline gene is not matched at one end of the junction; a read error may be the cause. The CDR3 loop is CSSSLGGQKNQPQHF. CDR3 sequence (DNA): TGTTCCAGCAGCTTAGGGGGACAGAAGAATCAGCCCCAGCATTTT. This chain uses TRBV7-9 with TRBJ1-5, with 7 bases lining up with TRBD1. Germline CDR1 and CDR2: SEHNR and FQNEAQ (reference sequence). This CDR3 region has 15 residues.

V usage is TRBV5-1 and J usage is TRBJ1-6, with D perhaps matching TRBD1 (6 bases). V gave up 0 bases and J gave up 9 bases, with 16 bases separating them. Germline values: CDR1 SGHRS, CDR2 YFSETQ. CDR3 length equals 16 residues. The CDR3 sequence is CASSLALGRGRSPLHF. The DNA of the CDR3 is TGCGCCAGCAGCTTGGCCCTCGGCAGGGGCCGTTCACCCCTCCACTTT.

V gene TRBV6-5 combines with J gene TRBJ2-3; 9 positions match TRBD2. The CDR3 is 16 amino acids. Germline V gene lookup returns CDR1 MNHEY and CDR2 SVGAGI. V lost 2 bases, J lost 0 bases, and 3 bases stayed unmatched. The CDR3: CASSYTSGFSTDTQYF. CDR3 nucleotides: TGTGCCAGCAGTTACACTAGCGGGTTTAGCACAGATACGCAGTATTTT.

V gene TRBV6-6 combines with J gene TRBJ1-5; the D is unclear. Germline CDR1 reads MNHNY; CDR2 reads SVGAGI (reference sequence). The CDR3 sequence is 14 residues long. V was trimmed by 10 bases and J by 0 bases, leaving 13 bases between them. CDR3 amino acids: CATQEGYSNQPQHF. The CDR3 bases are TGTGCCACCCAGGAGGGATATAGCAATCAGCCCCAGCATTTT.

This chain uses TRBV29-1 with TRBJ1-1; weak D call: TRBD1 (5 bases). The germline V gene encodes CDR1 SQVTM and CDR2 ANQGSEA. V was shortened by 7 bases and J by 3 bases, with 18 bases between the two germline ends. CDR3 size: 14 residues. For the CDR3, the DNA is TGCAGCGCACCAACCACACGGGGGGACACTGAAGCTTTCTTT. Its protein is CSAPTTRGDTEAFF. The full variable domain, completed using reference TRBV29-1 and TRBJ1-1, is SAVISQKPSRDICQRGTSLTIQCQVDSQVTMMFWYRQQPGQSLTLIATANQGSEATYESGFVIDKFPISRPNLTFSTLTVSNMSPEDSSIYLCSAPTTRGDTEAFFGQGTRLTVV.

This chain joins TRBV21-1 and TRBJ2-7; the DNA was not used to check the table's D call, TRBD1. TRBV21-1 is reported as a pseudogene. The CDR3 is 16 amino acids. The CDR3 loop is CASSTLRTGPDYEQYV. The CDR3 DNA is TGTGCCAGCAGCACCCTTAGGACAGGCCCGGACTACGAGCAGTACGTC.

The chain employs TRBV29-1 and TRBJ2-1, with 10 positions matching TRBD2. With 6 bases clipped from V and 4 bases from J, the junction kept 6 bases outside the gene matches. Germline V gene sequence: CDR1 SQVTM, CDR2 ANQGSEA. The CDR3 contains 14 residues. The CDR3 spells CSVKAGGKYNEQFF. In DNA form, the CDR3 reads TGCAGCGTGAAAGCGGGGGGGAAATACAATGAGCAGTTCTTC.

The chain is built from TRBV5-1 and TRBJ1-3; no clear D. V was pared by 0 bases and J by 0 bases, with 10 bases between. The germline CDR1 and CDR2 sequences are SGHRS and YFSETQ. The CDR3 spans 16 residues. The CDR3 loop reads CASSLANSNSGNTIYF. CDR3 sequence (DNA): TGCGCCAGCAGCTTGGCCAACAGCAACTCTGGAAACACCATATATTTT.

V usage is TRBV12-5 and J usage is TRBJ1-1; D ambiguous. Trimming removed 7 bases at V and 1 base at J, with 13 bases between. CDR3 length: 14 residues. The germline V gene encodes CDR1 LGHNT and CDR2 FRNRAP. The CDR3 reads CASAGGGWNTEAFF. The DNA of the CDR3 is TGTGCTAGTGCCGGCGGAGGGTGGAACACTGAAGCTTTCTTT. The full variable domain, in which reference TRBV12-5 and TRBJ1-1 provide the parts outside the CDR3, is DARVTQTPRHKVTEMGQEVTMRCQPILGHNTVFWYRQTMMQGLELLAYFRNRAPLDDSGMPKDRFSAEMPDATLATLKIQPSEPRDSAVYFCASAGGGWNTEAFFGQGTRLTVV.

CDR3 sequence (DNA): TGTGCCAGTAGTTTTAGCGAAAGCTCCTACAATGAGCAGTTCTTC. Translated: CASSFSESSYNEQFF. This chain joins TRBV19 and TRBJ2-1, with D possibly matching TRBD2 (5 bases). With 5 bases removed from V and 0 bases from J, the gap between germline ends came to 11 bases. This CDR3 has 15 amino acids. Germline lookup yields CDR1 LNHDA and CDR2 SQIVND (reference sequence). The full variable domain, completed using reference TRBV19 and TRBJ2-1, is DGGITQSPKYLFRKEGQNVTLSCEQNLNHDAMYWYRQDPGQGLRLIYYSQIVNDFQKGDIAEGYSVSREKKESFPLTVTSAQKNPTAFYLCASSFSESSYNEQFFGPGTRLTVL.

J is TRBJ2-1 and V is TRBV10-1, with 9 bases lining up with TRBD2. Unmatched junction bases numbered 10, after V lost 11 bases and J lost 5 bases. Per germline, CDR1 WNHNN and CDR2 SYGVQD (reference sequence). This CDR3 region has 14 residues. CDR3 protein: CAGRGGTRDNEQFF. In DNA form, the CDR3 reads TGCGCCGGGCGGGGGGGGACCAGGGACAATGAGCAGTTCTTC.

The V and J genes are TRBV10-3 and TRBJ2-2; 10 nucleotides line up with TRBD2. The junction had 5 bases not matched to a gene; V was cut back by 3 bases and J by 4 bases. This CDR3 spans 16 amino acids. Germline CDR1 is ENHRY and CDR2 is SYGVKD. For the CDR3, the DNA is TGTGCCATCAGTGATGGTAGCGGGGGGTTCACCGGGGAGCTGTTTTTT. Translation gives CAISDGSGGFTGELFF.

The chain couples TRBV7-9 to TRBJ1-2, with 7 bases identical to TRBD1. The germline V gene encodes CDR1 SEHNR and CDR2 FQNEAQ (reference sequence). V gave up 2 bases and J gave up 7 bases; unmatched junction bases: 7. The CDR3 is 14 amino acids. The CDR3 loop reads CASSLLGQESGYTF. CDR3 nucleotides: TGTGCCAGCAGCTTACTAGGACAGGAAAGTGGCTACACCTTC. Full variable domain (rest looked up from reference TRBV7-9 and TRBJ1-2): DTGVSQNPRHKITKRGQNVTFRCDPISEHNRLYWYRQTLGQGPEFLTYFQNEAQLEKSRLLSDRFSAERPKGSFSTLEIQRTEQGDSAMYLCASSLLGQESGYTFGSGTRLTVV.

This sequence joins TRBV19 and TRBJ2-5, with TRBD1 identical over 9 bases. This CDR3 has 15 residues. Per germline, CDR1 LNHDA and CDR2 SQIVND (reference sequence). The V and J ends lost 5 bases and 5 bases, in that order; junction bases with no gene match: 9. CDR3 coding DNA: TGTGCCAGTAGTCCCCGGACAGGGGCTTTGGAGACCCAGTACTTC. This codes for CASSPRTGALETQYF. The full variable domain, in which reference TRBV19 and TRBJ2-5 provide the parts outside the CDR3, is DGGITQSPKYLFRKEGQNVTLSCEQNLNHDAMYWYRQDPGQGLRLIYYSQIVNDFQKGDIAEGYSVSREKKESFPLTVTSAQKNPTAFYLCASSPRTGALETQYFGPGTRLLVL.

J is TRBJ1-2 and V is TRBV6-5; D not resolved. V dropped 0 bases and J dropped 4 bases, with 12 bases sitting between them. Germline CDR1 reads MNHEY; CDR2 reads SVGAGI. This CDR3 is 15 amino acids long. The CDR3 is CASSYSGSGGYGYTF. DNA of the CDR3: TGTGCCAGCAGTTACTCGGGATCTGGAGGCTATGGCTACACCTTC.

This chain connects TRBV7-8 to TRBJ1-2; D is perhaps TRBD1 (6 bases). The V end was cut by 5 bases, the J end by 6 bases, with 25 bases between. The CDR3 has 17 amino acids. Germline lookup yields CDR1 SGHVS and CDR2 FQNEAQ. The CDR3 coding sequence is TGTGCCAGCAGCGATCTAAAGGGGGACAAACAGGGAGATGGCTACACCTTC. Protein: CASSDLKGDKQGDGYTF. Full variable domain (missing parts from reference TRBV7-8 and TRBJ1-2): GAGVSQSPRYKVAKRGQDVALRCDPISGHVSLFWYQQALGQGPEFLTYFQNEAQLDKSGLPSDRFFAERPEGSVSTLKIQRTQQEDSAVYLCASSDLKGDKQGDGYTFGSGTRLTVV.

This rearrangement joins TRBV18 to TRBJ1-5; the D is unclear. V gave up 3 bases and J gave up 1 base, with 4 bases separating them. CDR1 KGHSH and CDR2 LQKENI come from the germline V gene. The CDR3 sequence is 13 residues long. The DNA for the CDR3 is TGTGCCAGCTCACCGGGCAGCAATCAGCCCCAGCATTTT. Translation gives CASSPGSNQPQHF.

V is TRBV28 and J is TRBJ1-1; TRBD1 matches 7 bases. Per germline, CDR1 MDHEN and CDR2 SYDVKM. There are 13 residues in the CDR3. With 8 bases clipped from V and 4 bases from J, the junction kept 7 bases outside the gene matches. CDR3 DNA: TGTGCCAGCGGACTTCAGGGGGGCACTGAAGCTTTCTTT. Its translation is CASGLQGGTEAFF.

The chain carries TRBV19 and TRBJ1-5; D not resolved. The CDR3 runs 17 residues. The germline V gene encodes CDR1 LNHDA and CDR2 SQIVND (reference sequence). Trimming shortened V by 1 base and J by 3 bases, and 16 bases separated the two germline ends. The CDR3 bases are TGTGCCAGTAGTATAGGTCGAACTGAGGGATACAATCAGCCCCAGCATTTT. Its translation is CASSIGRTEGYNQPQHF.

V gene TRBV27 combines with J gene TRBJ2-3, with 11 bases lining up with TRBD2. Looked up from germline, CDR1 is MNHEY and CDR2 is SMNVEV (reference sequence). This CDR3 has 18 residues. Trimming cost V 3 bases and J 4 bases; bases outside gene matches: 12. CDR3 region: CASSFGASGGPRSDTQYF. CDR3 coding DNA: TGTGCCAGCAGTTTTGGGGCTAGCGGGGGGCCCAGATCAGATACGCAGTATTTT.

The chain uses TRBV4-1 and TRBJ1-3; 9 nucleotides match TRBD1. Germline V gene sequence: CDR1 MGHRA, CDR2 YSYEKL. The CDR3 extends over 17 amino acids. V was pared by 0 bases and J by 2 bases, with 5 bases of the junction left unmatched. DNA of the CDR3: TGCGCCAGCAGCCAAGATAGGCGACAGGGGGCTGGAAACACCATATATTTT. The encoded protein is CASSQDRRQGAGNTIYF.